This is a list of T cell receptor beta chains from one sample in a study of blood T cells in healthy people across ages. Each CDR3 protein is one row after TCRdb ran MiXCR on the 5' RACE reads. The table lists around 1,500,000 distinct CDR3 sequences, 28% of them singletons. Sequencing was carried out using blood. The receptors here all came from a woman between 25 and 40 years old in good health. CDR3s include the opening cysteine and the closing phenylalanine or tryptophan. D genes are given only for firm matches. Expanded clones get a size class; other rows say once, few or many, or leave the size out.

>.|TRBV20-1|TRBJ2-6|.
TGCAGTGCTAGAGATTTTTCCACAAGGGGCTCTGGGGCCAACGTCCTGACTTTT
CSARDFSTRGSGANVLTF
>many|TRBV7-9|TRBJ2-1|.
TGTGCCAGCAGTTCCGGACTAAATGAGCAGTTCTTC
CASSSGLNEQFF
>many|TRBV7-2|TRBJ2-7|TRBD2
TGTGCCAGCAGAGGTAGCGGGGGGGTGATCCCCTACGAGCAGTACTTC
CASRGSGGVIPYEQYF
>few|TRBV29-1|TRBJ1-2|TRBD1
TGCAGCGTGGGACAGGGGGCTAACTATGGCTACACCTTC
CSVGQGANYGYTF
>many|TRBV10-3|TRBJ2-7|TRBD2
TGTGCCATCAGTGAGTCGATCCTAGCGGATCGCTCCTACGAGCAGTACTTC
CAISESILADRSYEQYF
>.|TRBV4-1|TRBJ2-1|TRBD2
TGCGCCAGCAGCCAAGCCGGGAGGGGAAATGAGCAGTTCTTC
CASSQAGRGNEQFF
>few|TRBV4-1|TRBJ2-7|.
TGCGCCAGCAGCCAAGGCACACTCTTATACTACGAGCAGTACTTC
CASSQGTLLYYEQYF
>.|TRBV21-1|TRBJ2-1|.
TGTGTCAGCCCTAAAGGACTAGCGCGGGATGAGCAGTTCTTC
CVSPKGLARDEQFF
>many|TRBV12-3/TRBV12-4|TRBJ2-7|TRBD1
TGTGCCAGCAGTTTTGCCGGACAGGCCAAGGAGCAGTACTTC
CASSFAGQAKEQYF
>many|TRBV20-1|TRBJ2-7|.
TGCAGTGCTCGGGACCGCACGACTGAGCAGTACTTC
CSARDRTTEQYF
>.|TRBV4-2|TRBJ2-3|TRBD2
TGTGCCAGCAGCCAAGATCGCGGGGGGCCAAGCACAGATACGCAGTATTTT
CASSQDRGGPSTDTQYF
>.|TRBV6-5|TRBJ1-1|.
TGTGCCAGCAGTTACTCGTGGGGGCAGAACACTGAAGCTTTCTTT
CASSYSWGQNTEAFF
>.|TRBV7-6|TRBJ1-3|.
TGTGCCAGCAGCTACACAGGAAACACCATATATTTT
CASSYTGNTIYF
>.|TRBV10-3|TRBJ1-5|.
TGTGCCATCAGTGCAGGGGCTTGGGGCAATCAGCCCCGGCATTTT
CAISAGAWGNQPRHF
>.|TRBV7-2|TRBJ2-1|.
TGTGCCAGCAGCAACAGGGGCGGGGCAGGGGTCAATGAGCAGTTCTTC
CASSNRGGAGVNEQFF
>.|TRBV7-6|TRBJ1-1|.
TGTGCCAGCAGCTTAGACGCGACACACCGCGGAGCTTTCTTT
CASSLDATHRGAFF
>.|TRBV25-1|TRBJ2-7|.
TGTGCCAGCACTAGGGGCAGGGGAACGTCCTACGAGCAGTACTTC
CASTRGRGTSYEQYF
>few|TRBV29-1|TRBJ1-2|.
TGCAGCGTTGCGCAACTACAGGGCGGCTATGGCTACACCTTC
CSVAQLQGGYGYTF
>.|TRBV5-5|TRBJ2-6|.
TGTGCCAGCAGCTTGGTGTGGAGTGGGGTCAACGTCCTGACTTTC
CASSLVWSGVNVLTF
>many|TRBV29-1|TRBJ2-7|.
TGCAGCGTTGGCCTGACACCCACCGAGCAGTACTTC
CSVGLTPTEQYF
>many|TRBV6-5|TRBJ2-4|TRBD1
TGTGCCAGCAGTTACTCGAGACAGGGGGTGGGAAACATTCAGTACTTC
CASSYSRQGVGNIQYF
>.|TRBV6-1|TRBJ2-1|TRBD1
TGTGCCAGCAGCCCAACCACAACAGGGACAGGGATACGGTGGAATGAGCAGTTCTTC
CASSPTTTGTGIRWNEQFF
>.|TRBV5-1|TRBJ2-5|.
TGCGCCGGCAGCTCAATGGAGACCCAGTACTTC
CAGSSMETQYF
>many|TRBV29-1|TRBJ2-7|.
TGCAGCGCCGAGGGTCTTACCTACGAGCAGTACTTC
CSAEGLTYEQYF
>.|TRBV15|TRBJ2-3|TRBD2
TGTGCCACCAGCAGAGAAGGTTCCTCAGCGGGGGGGTACACAGATACGCAGTATTTT
CATSREGSSAGGYTDTQYF
>.|TRBV6-2/TRBV6-3|TRBJ2-3|.
TGTGCCAGCCGACTGCAGGGGCTAGCGGAAGATACGCAGTATTTT
CASRLQGLAEDTQYF
>.|TRBV10-3|TRBJ2-7|.
TGTGCCATCAGTGAGTCCTCATGGCAGACCTACGAGCAGTACTTC
CAISESSWQTYEQYF
>.|TRBV7-2|TRBJ2-1|TRBD2
TGTGCCAGCAGACCGGGACTAGCGGAGCTCGGGCAGTTCTTC
CASRPGLAELGQFF
>.|TRBV5-1|TRBJ1-1|TRBD1
TGCGCCAGCAGCTTGGGAGACAGGGGACCTGAAGCTTTCTTT
CASSLGDRGPEAFF
>once|TRBV7-2|TRBJ1-2|.
TGTGCCAGCAGCCAGTCGGGACTGATTAACTATGGCTACACCTTC
CASSQSGLINYGYTF
>.|TRBV20-1|TRBJ2-7|.
TGCAGTGCTAGAGTGGCGGACTCCTACGAGCAGTACTTC
CSARVADSYEQYF
>few|TRBV6-6|TRBJ1-1|.
TGTGCCAGCAGTTACTCGAGCCCGAACACTGAAGCTTTCTTT
CASSYSSPNTEAFF
>.|TRBV7-9|TRBJ2-7|TRBD1
TGTGCCAGCATTGACAGGGGGACTCGTCAGTACTTC
CASIDRGTRQYF
>.|TRBV12-3/TRBV12-4|TRBJ2-1|.
TGTGCCAGCAGCCCTTTGAGGGCTAGACCCGAGCAGTTCTTC
CASSPLRARPEQFF
>.|TRBV5-1|TRBJ2-5|TRBD1
TGCGCCAGCAGGACAGGGGGCAACCAAGAGACCCAGTACTTC
CASRTGGNQETQYF
>.|TRBV4-1|TRBJ1-2|.
TGCGCCAGCAGCCGCGAAGGACCCCAGGGCTATGGCTACACCTTC
CASSREGPQGYGYTF
>few|TRBV10-2|TRBJ1-5|.
TGCGCCAGCAGGGTGGGAGGCAATCAGCCCCAGCATTTT
CASRVGGNQPQHF
>.|TRBV3-1|TRBJ2-3|.
TGTGCCAGCAGTCAACGAGACACAGAGACGCAGTATTTT
CASSQRDTETQYF
>.|TRBV2|TRBJ1-1|.
TGTGCCAGCAAGCGACAGGCCGACACTGAAGCTTTCTTT
CASKRQADTEAFF
>few|TRBV20-1|TRBJ2-1|.
TGCAGTGCTAGAGATCAAAAGCGGAGCTCCTACAATGAGCAGTTCTTC
CSARDQKRSSYNEQFF
>.|TRBV11-2|TRBJ2-3|.
TGTGCCAGCAGCGGGGAGGCTGATACGCAGTATTTT
CASSGEADTQYF
>.|TRBV18|TRBJ1-5|TRBD1
TGTGCCAGCTCACCGACAGGGTCCTTTAGCAATCAGCCCCAGCATTTT
CASSPTGSFSNQPQHF
>few|TRBV27|TRBJ2-7|TRBD1
TGTGCCAGCAGCTCCTGGACAGGGGCGAACCTCTACGAGCAGTACTTC
CASSSWTGANLYEQYF
>few|TRBV3-1|TRBJ1-2|.
TGTGCCAGCAGCTCCTCGGGCCGCATCACCTTC
CASSSSGRITF
>.|TRBV5-1|TRBJ2-3|.
TGCGCCAGCAGCTTGATGGGAGACACAGATGCGCAGTATTTT
CASSLMGDTDAQYF
>.|TRBV11-2|TRBJ1-2|TRBD1
TGTGCCAGCAGCTCAGTGGACAGGGGGCTAAACTATGGCTACACCTTC
CASSSVDRGLNYGYTF
>.|TRBV6-2/TRBV6-3|TRBJ2-3|TRBD1
TGTGCCAGCAGGAACAGACAGGGCCCAGATACGCAGTATTTT
CASRNRQGPDTQYF
>.|TRBV9|TRBJ2-7|.
TGTGTCAGCAGCGCCGATCCTTACTACGAGCAGTACTTC
CVSSADPYYEQYF
>.|TRBV7-2|TRBJ2-1|TRBD1
TGTGCCAGCAGCGGCCGGACAGGGAGAAGTGAGCAGTTCTTC
CASSGRTGRSEQFF
>many|TRBV5-1|TRBJ2-5|TRBD2
TGCGCCAGCAGCTCTGAACCTAGCGGGGGGGCCGAGCGAGAGACCCAGTACTTC
CASSSEPSGGAERETQYF
>.|TRBV5-1|TRBJ1-2|.
TGCGCCAGCAGCTTCCGACAGACGGAAGGCTACACCTTC
CASSFRQTEGYTF
>many|TRBV6-6|TRBJ2-5|TRBD2
TGTGCCAGCAGTTACACTGGGCGGGAGGGCCAAGAGACCCAGTACTTC
CASSYTGREGQETQYF
>.|TRBV28|TRBJ1-2|.
TGTGCCAACAGTTTCCCGCAGGGGTATGGCTACACCTTC
CANSFPQGYGYTF